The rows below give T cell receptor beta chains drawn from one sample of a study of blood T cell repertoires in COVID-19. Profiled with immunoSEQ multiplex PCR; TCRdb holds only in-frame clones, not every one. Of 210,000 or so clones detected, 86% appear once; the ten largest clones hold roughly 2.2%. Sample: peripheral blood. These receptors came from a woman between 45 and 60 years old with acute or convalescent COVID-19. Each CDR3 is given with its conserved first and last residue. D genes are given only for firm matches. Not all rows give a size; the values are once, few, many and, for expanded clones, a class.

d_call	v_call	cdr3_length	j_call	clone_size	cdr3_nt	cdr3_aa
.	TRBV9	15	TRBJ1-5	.	TGTGCCAGCAGCCGGGCCCTTACGGGGAATCAGCCCCAGCATTTT	CASSRALTGNQPQHF
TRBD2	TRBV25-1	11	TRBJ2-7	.	TGTGCCAGCATGGGGGGGGACGAGCAGTACTTC	CASMGGDEQYF
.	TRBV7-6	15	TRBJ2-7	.	TGTGCCAGCAGCCCCGTGCGAGGGAGCTCCTACGAGCAGTACTTC	CASSPVRGSSYEQYF
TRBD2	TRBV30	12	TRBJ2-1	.	TGTGCCTGGAACGGTGGACTAGCGAAGCAGTTCTTC	CAWNGGLAKQFF
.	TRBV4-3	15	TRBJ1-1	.	TGCGCCAGCAGCCAAGATGGGGGCAGGAACACTGAAGCTTTCTTT	CASSQDGGRNTEAFF
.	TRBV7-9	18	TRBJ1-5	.	TGTGCCAGCAGCTTAGCTCAACGGGGGGGCCCAACCAATCAGCCCCAGCATTTT	CASSLAQRGGPTNQPQHF
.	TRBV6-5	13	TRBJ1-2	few	TGTGCCAGCACCGCTAGCACTAACTATGGCTACACCTTC	CASTASTNYGYTF
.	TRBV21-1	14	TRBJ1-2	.	TGTGCCAGCAGCAAAGGTCCGGTTAACTATGGCTACACCTTC	CASSKGPVNYGYTF
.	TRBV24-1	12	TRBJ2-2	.	TGTGCCACCGGGTCGCGCGGCGGGGAGCTGTTTTTT	CATGSRGGELFF
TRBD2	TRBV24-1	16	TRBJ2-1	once	TGTGCCACCAGTGATCAAGGGCGGGAGGGTACAAATGAGCAGTTCTTC	CATSDQGREGTNEQFF
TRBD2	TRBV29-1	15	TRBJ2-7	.	TGCAGCGTGTCACTTCCCGGGAGGGAAAGGGACGAGCAGTACTTC	CSVSLPGRERDEQYF
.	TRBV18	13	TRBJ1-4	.	TGTGCCAGCTCACGCAGTTCGAATGAAAAACTGTTTTTT	CASSRSSNEKLFF
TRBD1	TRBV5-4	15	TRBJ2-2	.	TGTGCCAGCAGCTTGCCAGGGGGCGGGACCGGGGAGCTGTTTTTT	CASSLPGGGTGELFF
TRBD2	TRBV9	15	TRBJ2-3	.	TGTGCCAGCAGCGTAGGAGGACTAGCCGGAGATACGCAGTATTTT	CASSVGGLAGDTQYF
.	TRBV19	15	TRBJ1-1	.	TGTGCCAGTAGTATTGCAGGGATTGGGCTAACTGAAGCTTTCTTT	CASSIAGIGLTEAFF
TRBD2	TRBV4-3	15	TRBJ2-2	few	TGCGCCAGCAGCCGGTCGACTAGCGGAAGAGGGGAGCTGTTTTTT	CASSRSTSGRGELFF
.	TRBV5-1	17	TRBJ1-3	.	TGCGCCAGCAGCCGGATGGGGAGAGAATTCTCTGGAAACACCATATATTTT	CASSRMGREFSGNTIYF
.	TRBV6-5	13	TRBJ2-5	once	TGTGCCAGCAGTTACGATGGGGGAGGAACCCAGTACTTC	CASSYDGGGTQYF
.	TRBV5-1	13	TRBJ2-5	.	TGCGCCAGCAGCTTGACAATCCAAGAGACCCAGTACTTC	CASSLTIQETQYF
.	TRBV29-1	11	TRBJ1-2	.	TGCAGCGTTGACAGGGCCGGTGGCTACACCTTC	CSVDRAGGYTF
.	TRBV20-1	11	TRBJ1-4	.	TGCAGTGCTAGTCTCGGTGAAAAACTGTTTTTT	CSASLGEKLFF
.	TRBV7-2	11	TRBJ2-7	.	TGTGCCAGCAGCTCAACCTACGAGCAGTACTTC	CASSSTYEQYF
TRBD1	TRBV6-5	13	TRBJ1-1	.	TGTGCCAGCAGTCAAACAGGGGAGACTGAAGCTTTCTTT	CASSQTGETEAFF
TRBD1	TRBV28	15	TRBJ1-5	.	TGTGCCAGCAGTCGGGACAGGGAAAGCAATCAGCCCCAGCATTTT	CASSRDRESNQPQHF
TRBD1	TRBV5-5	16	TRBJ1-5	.	TGTGCCAGCAGCGCAACAGGGGGCCATGACAATCAGCCCCAGCATTTT	CASSATGGHDNQPQHF
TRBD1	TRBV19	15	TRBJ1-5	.	TGTGCCAGTATCGACAGGACAGGGCCAAATCAGCCCCAGCATTTT	CASIDRTGPNQPQHF
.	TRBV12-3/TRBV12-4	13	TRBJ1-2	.	TGTGCCAGCAGAACAGGGCCTTATGGGGGCTACACCTTC	CASRTGPYGGYTF
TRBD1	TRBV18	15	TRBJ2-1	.	TGTGCCAGCTCACCACCGAGGACAGGGGGTACTGAGCAGTTCTTC	CASSPPRTGGTEQFF
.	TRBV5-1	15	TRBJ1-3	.	TGCGCCAGCAGCAAGGGAGAGAGCTCTGGAAACACCATATATTTT	CASSKGESSGNTIYF
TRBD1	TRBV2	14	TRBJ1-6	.	TGTGCCAGCCGACAGGGGCCTTCGAATTCACCCCTCCACTTT	CASRQGPSNSPLHF
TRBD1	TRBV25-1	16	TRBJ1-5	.	TGTGCCAGCAGTGATTCCAGGGGGTATAGCAATCAGCCCCAGCATTTT	CASSDSRGYSNQPQHF
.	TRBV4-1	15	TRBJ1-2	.	TGCGCCAGCAGCCCCATAGGACAGTTTAGCTATGGCTACACCTTC	CASSPIGQFSYGYTF
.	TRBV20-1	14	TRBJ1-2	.	TGCAGTGCTAGTAACCCGGGGGGAGACTATGGCTACACCTTC	CSASNPGGDYGYTF
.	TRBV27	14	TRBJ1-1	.	TGTGCCAGCAGTTTCCAGGGTGGGAACACTGAAGCTTTCTTT	CASSFQGGNTEAFF
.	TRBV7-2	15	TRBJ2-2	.	TGTGCCAGCACCACAGCACCACACAACACCGGGGAGCTGTTTTTT	CASTTAPHNTGELFF
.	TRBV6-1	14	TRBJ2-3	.	TGTGCCAGCAGTGACGACAGCAGCACAGATACGCAGTATTTT	CASSDDSSTDTQYF
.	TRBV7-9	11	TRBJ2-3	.	TGTGCCAGGGTAGAGGAAGATACGCAGTATTTT	CARVEEDTQYF
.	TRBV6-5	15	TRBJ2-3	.	TGTGCCAGCAGTTCCATCACGCCGGGGGCAGATACGCAGTATTTT	CASSSITPGADTQYF
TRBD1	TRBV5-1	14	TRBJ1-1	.	TGCGCCAGCAGCTCGACAGGGGTGAACACTGAAGCTTTCTTT	CASSSTGVNTEAFF
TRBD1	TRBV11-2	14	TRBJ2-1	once	TGTGCCAGCAGCTTTGGGAACAGGGGCCTTGAGCAGTTCTTC	CASSFGNRGLEQFF
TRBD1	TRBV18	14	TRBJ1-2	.	TGTGCCAGCTCACCCGGACAGGACCCTTATGGCTACACCTTC	CASSPGQDPYGYTF
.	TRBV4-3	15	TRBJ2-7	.	TGCGCCAGCAGCCAAGAGTTCGCAGAAACCTACGAGCAGTACTTC	CASSQEFAETYEQYF
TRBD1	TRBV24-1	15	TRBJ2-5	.	TGTGCCACCAGTGATACCGGGACAGGACAAGAGACCCAGTACTTC	CATSDTGTGQETQYF
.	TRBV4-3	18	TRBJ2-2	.	TGCGCCAGCAGCCAAGATTGGGCTAGCACTGGACGTGTCGGGGAGCTGTTTTTT	CASSQDWASTGRVGELFF
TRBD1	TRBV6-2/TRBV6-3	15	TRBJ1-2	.	TGTGCCAGCAGTTATGCTGGACAGGGTAACTATGGCTACACCTTC	CASSYAGQGNYGYTF
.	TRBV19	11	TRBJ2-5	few	TGTGCCAGTAGCCTGGGCGGGGCCCAGTACTTC	CASSLGGAQYF
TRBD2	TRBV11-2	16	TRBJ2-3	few	TGTGCCAGCAGCTTAGTAGGGGGAGCGGGAGCAGATACGCAGTATTTT	CASSLVGGAGADTQYF
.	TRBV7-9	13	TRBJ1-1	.	TGTGCCAGCAGCTCCGGGGGAGCTACTGAAGCTTTCTTT	CASSSGGATEAFF
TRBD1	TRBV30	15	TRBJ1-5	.	TGTGCCTGGAGTACACAGGGGACAGGGAGGCAGCCCCAGCATTTT	CAWSTQGTGRQPQHF
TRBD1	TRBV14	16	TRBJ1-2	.	TGTGCCAGCAGCCTCCTGGTAGGGGGCATCAACTATGGCTACACCTTC	CASSLLVGGINYGYTF
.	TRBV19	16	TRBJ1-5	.	TGTGCCAGTAGTAAGGGTAGGGGCCGGGTGGATCAGCCCCAGCATTTT	CASSKGRGRVDQPQHF
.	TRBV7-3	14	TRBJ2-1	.	TGTGCCAGCACCCTAGGGGGGGGGAGGAATGAGCAGTTCTTC	CASTLGGGRNEQFF